These T cell receptor beta chains were read from a single sample in a study of control samples from healthy donors and cancer patients. The table came from immunoSEQ multiplex PCR; TCRdb's copy has only in-frame clones and leaves some out. Of roughly 120,000 clones detected, about 95% appear once; the ten largest clones hold 3.6%. Sequenced sample: blood. The receptors were gathered from a man under 40 in good health. Each CDR3 is given with its conserved first and last residue. The order of the fields is clone size, D gene, J gene, V gene, CDR3 protein, CDR3 DNA. A D gene is named only where the DNA matches it firmly. Size tells how often a clone was seen (once, few, many) or the class of an expanded clone, and some rows leave it out.

>-|TRBD2|TRBJ2-7|TRBV10-3
CAIRAGGGAGEQYF
TGTGCCATCCGTGCGGGCGGGGGGGCCGGCGAGCAGTACTTC
>-|-|TRBJ2-5|TRBV27
CASSLLGGQETQYF
TGTGCCAGCAGTTTACTAGGGGGACAAGAGACCCAGTACTTC
>-|TRBD2|TRBJ2-5|TRBV29-1
CSVLTSGGETQYF
TGCAGCGTTCTGACTAGCGGGGGTGAGACCCAGTACTTC
>-|TRBD1|TRBJ2-5|TRBV2
CASSRDRGNQETQYF
TGTGCCAGCAGCCGGGACAGGGGGAACCAAGAGACCCAGTACTTC
>-|TRBD1|TRBJ1-2|TRBV5-1
CASSLGQGTATYGYTF
TGCGCCAGCAGCTTGGGACAGGGTACTGCGACCTATGGCTACACCTTC
>-|-|TRBJ1-1|TRBV30
CAWTGFTNTEAFF
TGTGCCTGGACAGGGTTTACGAACACTGAAGCTTTCTTT
>once|-|TRBJ1-1|TRBV6-4
CASSVGPGANTEAFF
TGTGCCAGCAGTGTCGGCCCAGGGGCGAACACTGAAGCTTTCTTT
>-|TRBD2|TRBJ2-3|TRBV7-2
CASSLGGVAGAQYF
TGTGCCAGCAGCTTAGGAGGAGTAGCGGGGGCACAGTATTTT
>-|-|TRBJ2-5|TRBV28
CASSLFRIQTQYF
TGTGCCAGCAGTTTATTCCGTATACAGACCCAGTACTTC
>-|TRBD1|TRBJ1-2|TRBV18
CASSLQNPGQGFNGYTF
TGTGCCAGCTCACTCCAAAATCCGGGACAGGGCTTTAATGGCTACACCTTC
>-|-|TRBJ1-2|TRBV6-2/TRBV6-3
CASSNRDGYTF
TGTGCCAGCAGCAACAGGGATGGCTACACCTTC
>-|TRBD2|TRBJ2-1|TRBV6-4
CASSDTGGESYNEQFF
TGTGCCAGCAGTGACACGGGGGGGGAGTCCTACAATGAGCAGTTCTTC
>-|TRBD1|TRBJ1-5|TRBV4-3
CASSQGTGVSNQPQHF
TGCGCCAGCAGCCAGGGGACAGGGGTCAGCAATCAGCCCCAGCATTTT
>-|-|TRBJ2-3|TRBV19
CASSIRPIFEEDTQYF
TGTGCCAGTAGTATCCGACCGATCTTTGAGGAAGATACGCAGTATTTT
>-|-|TRBJ2-1|TRBV19
CASSIAGGTHEQFF
TGTGCCAGTAGTATAGCGGGGGGCACCCATGAGCAGTTCTTC
>-|TRBD1|TRBJ1-2|TRBV4-2
CASSQATGGNPSYTF
TGTGCCAGCAGCCAAGCAACAGGGGGCAATCCGAGCTACACCTTC
>-|-|TRBJ2-3|TRBV30
CAWSLGNGGADTQYF
TGTGCCTGGAGCCTGGGGAACGGGGGAGCAGATACGCAGTATTTT
>-|-|TRBJ2-7|TRBV6-2/TRBV6-3
CASSLIGTQYF
TGTGCCAGCAGTTTAATCGGGACTCAGTACTTC
>-|-|TRBJ1-5|TRBV4-3
CASSAGINQPQHF
TGCGCCAGCAGTGCGGGGATTAATCAGCCCCAGCATTTT
>-|-|TRBJ1-2|TRBV6-5
CASSQKSAGNYGYTF
TGTGCCAGCAGCCAAAAATCGGCGGGTAACTATGGCTACACCTTC
>-|TRBD1|TRBJ2-4|TRBV11-2
CASSSGQSTKNIQYF
TGTGCCAGCAGCTCGGGACAGTCGACCAAAAACATTCAGTACTTC
>-|TRBD1|TRBJ1-1|TRBV2
CASRDRPMNTEAFF
TGTGCCAGCAGGGACAGGCCAATGAACACTGAAGCTTTCTTT
>-|TRBD2|TRBJ2-1|TRBV6-4
CASSDRPGGEQFF
TGTGCCAGCAGTGACAGGCCGGGGGGTGAGCAGTTCTTC
>-|TRBD2|TRBJ2-1|TRBV14
CASSQVTSGGRSSYNEQFF
TGTGCCAGCAGCCAAGTTACTAGCGGGGGGCGAAGCTCCTACAATGAGCAGTTCTTC
>-|-|TRBJ2-3|TRBV4-3
CASSHAPNTDTQYF
TGCGCCAGCAGCCACGCCCCAAACACAGATACGCAGTATTTT
>-|TRBD1|TRBJ2-3|TRBV7-3
CASSSTGTGIEDTQYF
TGTGCCAGCAGCTCAACCGGGACAGGGATTGAGGATACGCAGTATTTT
>-|-|TRBJ2-2|TRBV7-9
CASSLLLRRDTGELFF
TGTGCCAGCAGCTTACTACTCCGCCGTGACACCGGGGAGCTGTTTTTT
>few|TRBD1|TRBJ1-5|TRBV19
CASSIVGQGGQPQHF
TGTGCCAGTAGTATCGTGGGACAGGGGGGTCAGCCCCAGCATTTT
>-|-|TRBJ1-6|TRBV27
CASRARIDSPLHF
TGTGCCAGCAGAGCTAGAATTGATTCACCCCTCCACTTT
>few|-|TRBJ1-5|TRBV5-4
CASSLFGVNQPQHF
TGTGCCAGCAGCTTGTTCGGGGTGAATCAGCCCCAGCATTTT
>-|-|TRBJ1-5|TRBV20-1
CSASRSNQPQHF
TGCAGTGCTAGTAGGAGCAATCAGCCCCAGCATTTT
>-|-|TRBJ1-4|TRBV24-1
CATRGPNEKLFF
TGTGCCACAAGAGGGCCTAATGAAAAACTGTTTTTT
>-|-|TRBJ2-7|TRBV2
CASSEGGPYAYEQYF
TGTGCCAGCAGTGAAGGGGGGCCCTACGCCTACGAGCAGTACTTC
>-|-|TRBJ1-4|TRBV5-1
CASSPTRGGEKLFF
TGCGCCAGCAGCCCTACTAGGGGGGGGGAAAAACTGTTTTTT
>-|TRBD1|TRBJ2-2|TRBV6-6
CASSWGQGSQHGELFF
TGTGCCAGCAGTTGGGGACAGGGTTCGCAACACGGGGAGCTGTTTTTT
>-|-|TRBJ2-7|TRBV6-1
CASSEAAGDRFYEQYF
TGTGCCAGCAGTGAAGCAGCGGGGGACAGATTCTACGAGCAGTACTTC
>-|-|TRBJ2-2|TRBV4-3
CASSPLKVFATGELFF
TGCGCCAGCAGCCCCTTGAAGGTGTTCGCCACCGGGGAGCTGTTTTTT
>-|-|TRBJ2-7|TRBV5-1
CASSLAQGSREQYF
TGCGCCAGCAGCTTGGCACAGGGTTCGCGGGAGCAGTACTTC
>-|TRBD1|TRBJ2-3|TRBV10-3
CATRGQGFTDTQYF
TGTGCCACCCGGGGACAGGGTTTCACAGATACGCAGTATTTT
>-|-|TRBJ2-1|TRBV12-3/TRBV12-4
CASSLGSRNEQFF
TGTGCCAGCAGTTTGGGTAGTCGCAATGAGCAGTTCTTC
>few|-|TRBJ1-5|TRBV5-6
CASSLLDRQGPQHF
TGTGCCAGCAGCTTGTTAGACCGCCAAGGGCCCCAGCATTTT
>-|TRBD1|TRBJ1-4|TRBV7-8
CASSYGQGRGEKLFF
TGTGCCAGCAGCTACGGACAGGGCCGAGGAGAAAAACTGTTTTTT
>-|TRBD1|TRBJ1-1|TRBV5-4
CASSRQGDYTEAFF
TGTGCCAGCAGCAGACAGGGGGATTACACTGAAGCTTTCTTT
>-|-|TRBJ2-1|TRBV6-5
CARRLDSYNEQFF
TGTGCCAGGAGACTAGACTCCTACAATGAGCAGTTCTTC
>-|TRBD2|TRBJ2-1|TRBV4-1
CASRRSTSGEYNEQFF
TGCGCCAGCAGAAGATCCACTAGCGGGGAATACAATGAGCAGTTCTTC
>-|-|TRBJ2-7|TRBV27
CASSLSYGAYEQYF
TGTGCCAGCAGTTTATCGTACGGAGCCTACGAGCAGTACTTC
>-|TRBD2|TRBJ2-1|TRBV7-2
CASTGGGNNEQFF
TGTGCCAGCACCGGGGGGGGAAACAATGAGCAGTTCTTC
>-|TRBD2|TRBJ2-5|TRBV2
CASINGGSQETQYF
TGTGCCAGCATCAACGGGGGGAGTCAAGAGACCCAGTACTTC
>-|-|TRBJ1-2|TRBV28
CASSVDGYGYTF
TGTGCCAGCAGTGTGGACGGGTATGGCTACACCTTC
>once|-|TRBJ2-6|TRBV10-3
CAISGTGNVLTF
TGTGCCATCAGTGGGACGGGGAACGTCCTGACTTTC
>-|-|TRBJ2-2|TRBV5-6
CASSFRSETRELFF
TGTGCCAGCAGCTTTCGGTCGGAGACGCGGGAGCTGTTTTTT
>-|-|TRBJ1-2|TRBV10-2
CASSEWPEDGWVSYTF
TGCGCCAGCAGTGAGTGGCCCGAGGATGGGTGGGTGAGCTACACCTTC
>-|TRBD2|TRBJ2-7|TRBV11-2
CASSRRTSGGSYEQYF
TGTGCCAGCAGCAGACGGACTAGCGGGGGTTCCTACGAGCAGTACTTC